This T cell receptor beta chain originates from a study of T cell responses to AZD1222 COVID-19 vaccine. The study, taken as a whole, reports: Scientists sampled the repertoires only once the peak T cell response had passed.

CDR3 length: 15 amino acids. CDR1 is SGHTA and CDR2 is FQGNSA in the germline V gene. Trimming stripped 1 base from V and 5 bases from J, with 13 bases between. Only a few counts were recorded for this clone. As yet, its antigen is unknown. The method was immunoSEQ multiplex PCR; TCRdb's version includes in-frame clones alone and lacks a portion of them. Of some 99,000 clones in the sample, 70% to 90% were seen once. This chain joins TRBV7-2 and TRBJ2-3; either TRBD1 or TRBD2 may fit D (7 bases each). This receptor was identified in an adult who received the AZD1222 COVID-19 vaccine. The source material was peripheral blood, sampled 28 days after the second AZD1222 dose. The CDR3 DNA reads TGTGCCAGCAGCTTAGGGGAGGGGGCAGTAGATACGCAGTATTTT. Encoded protein: CASSLGEGAVDTQYF.